This T cell receptor (beta chain) is drawn from a study of chemoradiotherapy in HPV16-positive cancers. Whole-study findings and limits: Candidate HPV-specific clones and E7-related TCR motifs grew in tumor during treatment.

To note about this clone: Its target is not known.

Measured with immunoSEQ multiplex PCR; TCRdb has only the in-frame clones, and not every one. The sample records some 850 clones, over 80% being singletons. Repeated repertoire sampling spanned the course of chemoradiotherapy. The source was tumor tissue, collected from a patient who underwent chemoradiotherapy. This sequence was found in a human donor with HPV-associated anogenital cancer.

The CDR3 reads CAISRSSSYNEQFF. DNA of the CDR3: TGTGCCATCAGTCGTTCTAGCTCCTACAATGAGCAGTTCTTC. The V gene is TRBV10-3, the J gene TRBJ2-1; D remains ambiguous. The germline gives CDR1 ENHRY, CDR2 SYGVKD. The CDR3 is 14 residues long. V was shortened by 5 bases and J by 0 bases, with 8 bases between the two germline ends.